This TCR beta chain stems from a study of T cells in Graves' hyperthyroidism and ophthalmopathy. Findings of the study overall: Within blood appeared most thyroid clonotypes that had expanded above 0.001.

RNA transcripts gave rise to amplified TCR beta CDR3 regions. During a first-round RT-PCR of the TCR CDR3, the HTBI primer set was used. One entry per CDR3 protein results from TCRdb running MiXCR on the multiplex PCR reads. Here the sample spans approximately 600,000 distinct CDR3 sequences, roughly 14% being singletons. V was clipped by 6 bases and J by 1 base, with 9 bases between them. Germline V gene data show CDR1 as MNHNS and CDR2 as SASEGT. This CDR3 is built from 14 residues. This clonotype has a count of ten or more. Its antigen is currently unknown. The sequencing input was blood. This TCR derives from a woman aged 40 to 50 with Graves' ophthalmopathy. This sequence joins TRBV6-1 and TRBJ2-2, with D perhaps matching TRBD1 (6 bases). The CDR3 reads CASRETGNTGELFF. Here the CDR3 DNA reads TGTGCCAGCAGGGAGACAGGGAACACCGGGGAGCTGTTTTTT.